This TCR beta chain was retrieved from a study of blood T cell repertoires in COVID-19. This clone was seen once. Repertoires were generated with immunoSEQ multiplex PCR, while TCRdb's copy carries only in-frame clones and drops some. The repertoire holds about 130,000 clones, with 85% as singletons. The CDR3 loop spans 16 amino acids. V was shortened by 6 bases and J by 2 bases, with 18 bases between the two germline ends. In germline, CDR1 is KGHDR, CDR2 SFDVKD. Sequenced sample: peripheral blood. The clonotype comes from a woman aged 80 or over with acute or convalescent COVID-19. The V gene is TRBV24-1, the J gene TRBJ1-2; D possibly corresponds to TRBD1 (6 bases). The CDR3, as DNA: TGTGCCACCAGTTCCACCCCCACAGGGCCGAACTATGGCTACACCTTC. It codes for CATSSTPTGPNYGYTF.